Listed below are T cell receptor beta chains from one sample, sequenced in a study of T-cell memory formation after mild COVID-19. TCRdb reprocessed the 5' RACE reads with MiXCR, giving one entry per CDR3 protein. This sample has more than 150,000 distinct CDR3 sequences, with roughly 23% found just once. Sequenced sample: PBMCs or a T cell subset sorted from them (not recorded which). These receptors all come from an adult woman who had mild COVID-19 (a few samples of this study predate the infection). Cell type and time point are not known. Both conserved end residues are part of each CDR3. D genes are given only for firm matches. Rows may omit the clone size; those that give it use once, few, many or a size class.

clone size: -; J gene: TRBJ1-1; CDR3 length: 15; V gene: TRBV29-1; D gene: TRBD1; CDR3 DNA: TGCAGCGTTGAGGGACGGGACAGGGGTTTTTCTGAAGCTTTCTTT; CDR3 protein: CSVEGRDRGFSEAFF
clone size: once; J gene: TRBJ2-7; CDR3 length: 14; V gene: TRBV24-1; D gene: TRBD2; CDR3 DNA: TGTGCCACCAGTGTAGCGGGAGGGCCCTCCGAGCAGTACTTC; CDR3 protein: CATSVAGGPSEQYF
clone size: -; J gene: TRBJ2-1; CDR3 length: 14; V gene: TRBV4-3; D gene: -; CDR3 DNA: TGCGCCAGCAGCCAAGGGTCGTCCATTGGTGAGCAGTTCTTC; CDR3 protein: CASSQGSSIGEQFF
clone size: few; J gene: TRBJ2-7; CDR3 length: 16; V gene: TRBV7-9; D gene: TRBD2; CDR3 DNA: TGTGCCAGCAGCGCACAGACTAGCGGGGGGGTCTACGAGCAGTACTTC; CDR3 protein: CASSAQTSGGVYEQYF
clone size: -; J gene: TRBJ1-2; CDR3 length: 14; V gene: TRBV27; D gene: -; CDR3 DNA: TGTGCCAGCAGTTTTGCGGGGCTCTCAGGTGGCTACACCTTC; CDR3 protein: CASSFAGLSGGYTF
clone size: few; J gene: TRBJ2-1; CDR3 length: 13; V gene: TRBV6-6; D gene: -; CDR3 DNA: TGTGCCAGCCTCGGAGGGCCCTACAATGAGCAGTTCTTC; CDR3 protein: CASLGGPYNEQFF
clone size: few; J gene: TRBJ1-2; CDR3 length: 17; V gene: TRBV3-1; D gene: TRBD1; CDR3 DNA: TGTGCCAGCAGCCCGGGGACAGGGGAATTTAGAAACTATGGCTACACCTTC; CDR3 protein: CASSPGTGEFRNYGYTF
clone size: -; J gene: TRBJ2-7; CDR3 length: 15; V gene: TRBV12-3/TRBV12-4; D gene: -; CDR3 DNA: TGTGCCAGCAGTTTATATGACAGCACCATCTACGAGCAGTACTTC; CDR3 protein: CASSLYDSTIYEQYF
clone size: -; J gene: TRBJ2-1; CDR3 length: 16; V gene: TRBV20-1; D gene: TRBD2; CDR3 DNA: TGCAGTGCTAGAGACCGACTAGCGGGAGGAAACAATGAGCAGTTCTTC; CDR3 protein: CSARDRLAGGNNEQFF
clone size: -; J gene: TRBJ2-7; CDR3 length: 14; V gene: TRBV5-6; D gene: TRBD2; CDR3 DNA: TGTGCCAGCAGCTCGGGGACTAGCGGGACCGAGCAGTACTTC; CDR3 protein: CASSSGTSGTEQYF
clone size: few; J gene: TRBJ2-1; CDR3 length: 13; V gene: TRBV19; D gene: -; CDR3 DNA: TGTGCCAGTAGCCCAGGGGGGAACAATGAGCAGTTCTTC; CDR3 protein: CASSPGGNNEQFF
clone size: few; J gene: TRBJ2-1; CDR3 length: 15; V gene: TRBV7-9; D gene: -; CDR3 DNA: TGTGCCAGCAGCCCCAGGGTAGACCCATACAATGAGCAGTTCTTC; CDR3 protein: CASSPRVDPYNEQFF
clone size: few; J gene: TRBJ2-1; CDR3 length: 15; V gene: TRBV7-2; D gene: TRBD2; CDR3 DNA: TGTGCCAGTGTTCCTTTTAGCGGGACTTACAATGAGCAGTTCTTC; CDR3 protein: CASVPFSGTYNEQFF
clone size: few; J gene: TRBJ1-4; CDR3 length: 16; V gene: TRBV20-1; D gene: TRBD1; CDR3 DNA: TGCAGTGCTAGAGACGCCGCGACAGGGTTTTCTGAAAAACTGTTTTTT; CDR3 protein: CSARDAATGFSEKLFF
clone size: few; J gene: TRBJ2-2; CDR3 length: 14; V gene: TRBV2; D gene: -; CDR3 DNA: TGTGCCAGCAGCCGGGACCCGAACACCGGGGAGCTGTTTTTT; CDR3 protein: CASSRDPNTGELFF
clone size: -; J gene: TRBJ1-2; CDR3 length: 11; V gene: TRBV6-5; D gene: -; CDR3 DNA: TGTGCCAGCAGTACAGGGCTTGGCTACACCTTC; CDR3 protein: CASSTGLGYTF
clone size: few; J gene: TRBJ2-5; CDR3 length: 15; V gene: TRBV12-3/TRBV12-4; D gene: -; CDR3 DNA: TGTGCCAGCAGTTCAGTTTCGGGGAGCGCGGAGACCCAGTACTTC; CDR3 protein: CASSSVSGSAETQYF
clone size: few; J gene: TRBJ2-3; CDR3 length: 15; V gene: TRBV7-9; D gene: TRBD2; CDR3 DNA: TGTGCCAGCAGCTATCCCGGGGGGGCCACAGATACGCAGTATTTT; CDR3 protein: CASSYPGGATDTQYF
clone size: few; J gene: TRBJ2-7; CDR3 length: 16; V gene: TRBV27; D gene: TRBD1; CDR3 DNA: TGTGCCAGCACCACGGGACAGGGGATTTCCTCCTACGAGCAGTACTTC; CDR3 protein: CASTTGQGISSYEQYF
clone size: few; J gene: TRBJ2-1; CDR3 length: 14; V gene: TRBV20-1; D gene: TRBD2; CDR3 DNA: TGCAGTGCTAGAGAACTAGCGGGGTACAATGAGCAGTTCTTC; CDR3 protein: CSARELAGYNEQFF
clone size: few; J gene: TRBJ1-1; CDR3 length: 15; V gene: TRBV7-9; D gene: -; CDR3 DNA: TGTGCCAGCAGCTTGTTTATTTCGGCTGGCACTGAAGCTTTCTTT; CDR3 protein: CASSLFISAGTEAFF
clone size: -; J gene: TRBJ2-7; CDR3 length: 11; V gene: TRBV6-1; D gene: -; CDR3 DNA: TGTGCCAGCGGTGGCTCCGTCGAGCAGTACTTC; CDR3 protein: CASGGSVEQYF
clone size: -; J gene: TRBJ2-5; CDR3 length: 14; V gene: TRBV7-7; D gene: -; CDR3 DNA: TGTGCCAGCAGCTTAGCGGGGGCCGGGGAGACCCAGTACTTC; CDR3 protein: CASSLAGAGETQYF
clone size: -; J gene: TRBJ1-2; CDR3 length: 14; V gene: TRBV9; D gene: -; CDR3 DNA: TGTGCCAGCAGCGTAGGGATAGGGGGCTATGGCTACACCTTC; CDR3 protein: CASSVGIGGYGYTF
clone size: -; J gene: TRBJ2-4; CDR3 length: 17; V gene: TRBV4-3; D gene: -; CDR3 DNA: TGCGCCAGCAGCCAAGATGTCGACCCGATCGGTAGGAGCATTCAGTACTTC; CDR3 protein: CASSQDVDPIGRSIQYF
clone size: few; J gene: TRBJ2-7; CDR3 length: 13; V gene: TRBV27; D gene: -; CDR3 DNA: TGTGCCAGCAGTTTAACCCTATCATACGAGCAGTACTTC; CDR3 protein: CASSLTLSYEQYF
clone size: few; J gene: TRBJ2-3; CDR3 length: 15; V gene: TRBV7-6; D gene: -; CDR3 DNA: TGTGCCAGCAGCTTAGCTTGGGGTACTGGAGATACGCAGTATTTT; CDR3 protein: CASSLAWGTGDTQYF
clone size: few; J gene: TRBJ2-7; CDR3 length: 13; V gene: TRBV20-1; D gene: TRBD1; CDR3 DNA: TGCAGTGCTAGCTCGGGACAGAGCTACGAGCAGTACTTC; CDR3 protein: CSASSGQSYEQYF
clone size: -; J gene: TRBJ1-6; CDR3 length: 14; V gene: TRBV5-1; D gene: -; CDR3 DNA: TGCGCCAGCAGCGACGGGACGCGGAATTCACCCCTCCACTTT; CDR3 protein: CASSDGTRNSPLHF
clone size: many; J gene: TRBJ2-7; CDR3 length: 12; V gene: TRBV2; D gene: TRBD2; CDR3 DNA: TGCGCCAGCAGCGGGGGGGCCTACGAGCAGTACTTC; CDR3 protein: CASSGGAYEQYF
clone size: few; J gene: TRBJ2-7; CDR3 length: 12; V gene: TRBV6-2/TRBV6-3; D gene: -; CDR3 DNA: TGTGCCAGCAGTCCCCAGGGCCTCGAGCAGTACTTC; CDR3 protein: CASSPQGLEQYF
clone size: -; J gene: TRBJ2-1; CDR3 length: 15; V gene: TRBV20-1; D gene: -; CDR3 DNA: TGCAGTGCCATCCCACGGGAATTGTCCTACAATGAGCAGTTCTTC; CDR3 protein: CSAIPRELSYNEQFF
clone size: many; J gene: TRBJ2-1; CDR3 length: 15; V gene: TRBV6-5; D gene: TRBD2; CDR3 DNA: TGTGCCAGCAGTCTACTAGCGGGCCCCTACAATGAGCAGTTCTTC; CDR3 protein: CASSLLAGPYNEQFF
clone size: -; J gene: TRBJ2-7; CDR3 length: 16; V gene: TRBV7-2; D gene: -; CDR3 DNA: TGTGCCAGCAGCTTCCCCGTCTCAGCGGTAACATACGAGCAGTACTTC; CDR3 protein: CASSFPVSAVTYEQYF
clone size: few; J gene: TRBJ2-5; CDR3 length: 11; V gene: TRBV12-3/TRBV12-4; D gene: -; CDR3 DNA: TGTGCCAGCAGTTTCTTGGAGACCCAGTACTTC; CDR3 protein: CASSFLETQYF
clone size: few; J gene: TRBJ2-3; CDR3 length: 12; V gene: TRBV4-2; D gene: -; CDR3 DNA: TGTGCCAGCAGCCAAGATCGCGATACGCAGTATTTT; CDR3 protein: CASSQDRDTQYF
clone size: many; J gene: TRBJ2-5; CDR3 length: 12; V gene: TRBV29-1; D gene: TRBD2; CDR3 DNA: TGCAGCGTGGGACTAGCGGGGGAGACCCAGTACTTC; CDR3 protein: CSVGLAGETQYF
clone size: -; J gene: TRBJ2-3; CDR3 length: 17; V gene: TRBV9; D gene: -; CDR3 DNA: TGTGCCAGCAGCGTTAGTCGGTCGGGTTTTGGCACAGATACGCAGTATTTT; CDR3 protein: CASSVSRSGFGTDTQYF
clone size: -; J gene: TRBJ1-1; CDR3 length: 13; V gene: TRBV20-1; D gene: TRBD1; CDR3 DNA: TGCAGTGCTAGCGGGACAGGGGGCACTGAAGCTTTCTTT; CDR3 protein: CSASGTGGTEAFF
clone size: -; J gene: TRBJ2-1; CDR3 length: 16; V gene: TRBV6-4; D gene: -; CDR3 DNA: TGTGCCAGCAGTCTTACAGGGTCCACGGGCTACAATGAGCAGTTCTTC; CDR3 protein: CASSLTGSTGYNEQFF